These 19 T cell receptor beta chains originate from one sample sequenced in a study of PD-1 blockade in classical Hodgkin lymphoma. Here immunoSEQ multiplex PCR was the method, and the copy in TCRdb shows in-frame clones only, minus some. The table records about 13,000 clones, 90% to 95% of them present only once. Each patient's relapse followed autologous stem cell transplantation, and brentuximab vedotin exposure varied. Specimen: peripheral blood mononuclear cells (PBMCs), collected at baseline. Source of these receptors: a human donor with classical Hodgkin lymphoma.

In its sample, this clone was seen once. This chain links TRBV7-3 with TRBJ2-7; D remains ambiguous. The CDR3 runs to 13 residues. V dropped 0 bases and J dropped 2 bases, with 5 bases sitting between them. Germline CDR1 reads SGHTA; CDR2 reads FQGTGA. CDR3 sequence: CASSLTPAYEQYF. CDR3 bases: TGTGCCAGCAGCTTAACCCCAGCCTACGAGCAGTACTTC.

The chain's CDR3 is CASSYSGVFGYGYTF. In DNA form, the CDR3 reads TGTGCCAGCAGTTACTCGGGGGTCTTTGGGTATGGCTACACCTTC. This sequence joins TRBV6-6 and TRBJ1-2; D possibly corresponds to TRBD1 (5 bases). V dropped 0 bases and J dropped 5 bases, with 13 bases sitting between them. Germline CDR1 reads MNHNY; CDR2 reads SVGAGI (reference sequence). CDR3 length: 15 residues.

This sequence joins TRBV19 and TRBJ2-3; TRBD2 might be the D (5 bases). Germline V CDR1 and CDR2: LNHDA, SQIVND (reference sequence). Trimming left V 6 bases short and J 8 bases short, with 15 bases between. CDR3 length: 13 amino acids. The CDR3 loop reads CASRGTRRGTQYF. As DNA, the CDR3 is TGTGCCAGTAGAGGCACACGCCGGGGTACGCAGTATTTT.

The chain uses TRBV2 and TRBJ1-2, with D perhaps matching TRBD1 (5 bases). CDR1 and CDR2 from the germline V gene are SNHLY and FYNNEI. The CDR3 is 15 amino acids. The germline V and J ends were trimmed by 1 base and 7 bases, with 16 bases remaining between them. This chain's CDR3 is CASSEGPGVLTGYTF. CDR3 sequence (DNA): TGTGCCAGCAGTGAAGGTCCGGGGGTCTTGACTGGCTACACCTTC.

This sequence joins TRBV7-9 and TRBJ2-2, with TRBD1 matching over 9 bases. The CDR3 runs 15 residues. V lost 8 bases and J lost 6; bases outside the gene matches: 10. The V gene's germline CDR1 is SEHNR and CDR2 FQNEAQ (reference sequence). CDR3 bases: TGTGCCAGCCCGGGACAGGGAATTATAGCCGGGGAGCTGTTTTTT. This translates into CASPGQGIIAGELFF.

The V call is TRBV15, the J call TRBJ2-1, with TRBD2 matching over 9 bases. V dropped 5 bases and J dropped 3; count of bases not matched to a gene: 5. The CDR3 totals 15 residues. In germline, CDR1 is LNHNV, CDR2 YYDKDF (reference sequence). The CDR3 loop reads CATSPRTSVYNEQFF. The CDR3 DNA reads as TGTGCCACCAGCCCACGGACTAGCGTCTACAATGAGCAGTTCTTC.

This clone was recorded a few times. The V gene is TRBV2, the J gene TRBJ1-1; D remains ambiguous. CDR1 and CDR2 (germline): SNHLY, FYNNEI. CDR3 length: 14 residues. Trimming shortened V by 6 bases and J by 0 bases, and 11 bases separated the two germline ends. The CDR3 spells CASSDIMVNTEAFF. In nucleotides, the CDR3 is TGTGCCAGCAGCGACATCATGGTGAACACTGAAGCTTTCTTT. The whole variable domain, filled in from reference TRBV2 and TRBJ1-1, reads EPEVTQTPSHQVTQMGQEVILRCVPISNHLYFYWYRQILGQKVEFLVSFYNNEISEKSEIFDDQFSVERPDGSNFTLKIRSTKLEDSAMYFCASSDIMVNTEAFFGQGTRLTVV.

V gene TRBV5-1 combines with J gene TRBJ2-3, with a tentative D call TRBD1 (6 bases). Germline values: CDR1 SGHRS, CDR2 YFSETQ. The V end was cut by 0 bases, the J end by 6 bases, with 14 bases between. The CDR3 loop spans 15 amino acids. The CDR3 DNA sequence: TGCGCCAGCAGCTTGGCCGACAGGCGGACGGATACGCAGTATTTT. Its translation is CASSLADRRTDTQYF.

J is TRBJ1-1 and V is TRBV15; perhaps TRBD1 as D (6 bases). The germline V gene has CDR1 LNHNV and CDR2 YYDKDF (reference sequence). Trimming left V 5 bases short and J 5 bases short, with 15 bases between. This CDR3 is 14 amino acids long. This chain's CDR3 is CATSHQQGWTEAFF. CDR3 bases: TGTGCCACCAGCCATCAACAGGGTTGGACTGAAGCTTTCTTT.

The table lists this clone with a count of one. The chain carries TRBV4-1 and TRBJ1-1; D gene ambiguous. Germline-derived CDR1 and CDR2 are MGHRA and YSYEKL. CDR3 length: 13 amino acids. Trimming took off 2 bases at V and 5 bases at J, with 9 bases between the two ends. The CDR3 DNA reads TGCGCCAGCAGCCAAAGGGCTAATACTGAAGCTTTCTTT. As protein: CASSQRANTEAFF.

V usage is TRBV7-3 and J usage is TRBJ2-1; TRBD1 matches at 7 bases. The V segment lost 0 bases and the J segment 3 bases; nucleotides outside the gene matches: 2. CDR1 and CDR2 (germline): SGHTA, FQGTGA. CDR3 size: 15 residues. The chain's CDR3 is CASSLTGGGYNEQFF. CDR3 bases: TGTGCCAGCAGCTTAACAGGGGGCGGCTACAATGAGCAGTTCTTC.

The genes are TRBV10-2 and TRBJ2-7; D is unresolved. V lost 4 bases and J lost 5, with 12 bases in between. This CDR3 has 13 residues. Germline CDR1 and CDR2: WSHSY and SAAADI. The CDR3 sequence: CASSVGSYDEQYF. CDR3 sequence (DNA): TGCGCCAGCAGTGTGGGGTCATACGACGAGCAGTACTTC.

The chain links TRBV4-1 to TRBJ1-4; a possible D gene is TRBD1 (5 bases). The CDR3 is 14 amino acids. The V and J ends lost 0 bases and 8 bases respectively, with 10 bases between them. Germline assignment: CDR1 MGHRA and CDR2 YSYEKL. CDR3 sequence reads: CASSQEGVGEKLFF. The CDR3 coding sequence is TGCGCCAGCAGCCAAGAGGGGGTAGGGGAAAAACTGTTTTTT.

The gene calls are TRBV7-9 and TRBJ2-1; the match to TRBD2 covers 8 bases. V was pared by 5 bases and J by 2 bases, with 11 bases of the junction left unmatched. CDR3 size: 17 residues. Germline values: CDR1 SEHNR, CDR2 FQNEAQ (reference sequence). As DNA, the CDR3 is TGTGCCAGCAGCCCCAGAGTGATCGGGGGGGCCTACAATGAGCAGTTCTTC. Translating gives CASSPRVIGGAYNEQFF. Looking up the rest from reference TRBV7-9 and TRBJ2-1 gives the full variable domain: DTGVSQNPRHKITKRGQNVTFRCDPISEHNRLYWYRQTLGQGPEFLTYFQNEAQLEKSRLLSDRFSAERPKGSFSTLEIQRTEQGDSAMYLCASSPRVIGGAYNEQFFGPGTRLTVL.

CDR3 amino acids: CASSLTGAGTGELFF. CDR3 bases: TGTGCCAGCAGCTTAACGGGGGCGGGGACCGGGGAGCTGTTTTTT. V is TRBV7-3 and J is TRBJ2-2, with D perhaps TRBD1 or TRBD2 (6 bases each). The CDR3 has 15 residues. V lost 0 bases, J lost 5 bases, and 10 bases lay in between. Per germline, CDR1 SGHTA and CDR2 FQGTGA.

CDR3 nucleotides: TGTGCCAGCATTGAGGCGGGCATCACAGATACGCAGTATTTT. This sequence encodes CASIEAGITDTQYF. The chain uses TRBV5-6 and TRBJ2-3, with TRBD2 as a possible D gene (5 bases). This CDR3 spans 14 amino acids. CDR1 and CDR2 from the germline V gene are SGHDT and YYEEEE. V was clipped by 6 bases and J by 2 bases, with 13 bases between them. Full variable domain (missing parts from reference TRBV5-6 and TRBJ2-3): DAGVTQSPTHLIKTRGQQVTLRCSPKSGHDTVSWYQQALGQGPQFIFQYYEEEERQRGNFPDRFSGHQFPNYSSELNVNALLLGDSALYLCASIEAGITDTQYFGPGTRLTVL.

The V call is TRBV7-3, the J call TRBJ2-1; D may match TRBD1 or TRBD2 (5 bases each). The germline V and J ends were trimmed by 2 bases and 3 bases, with 11 bases remaining between them. Per the germline V gene, CDR1 is SGHTA and CDR2 is FQGTGA. The CDR3 is made up of 15 amino acids. CDR3 sequence (DNA): TGTGCCAGCAGCTTAGGGACGCCCCTCTACAATGAGCAGTTCTTC. Translating gives CASSLGTPLYNEQFF.

This rearrangement joins TRBV27 to TRBJ2-2, with D uncertain. Germline loops: CDR1 MNHEY, CDR2 SMNVEV (reference sequence). Trimming removed 2 bases at V and 2 bases at J, with 6 bases between. The CDR3 covers 14 residues. CDR3 in DNA: TGTGCCAGCAGTTTAATAGAAAACACCGGGGAGCTGTTTTTT. This encodes CASSLIENTGELFF.

V usage is TRBV5-4 and J usage is TRBJ2-1, with 7 bases fitting TRBD2. The CDR3 is 15 amino acids. With V trimmed by 0 bases and J by 9 bases, 9 bases remained unmatched. Germline V gene data show CDR1 as SGHNT and CDR2 as YYREEE (reference sequence). DNA for the CDR3: TGTGCCAGCAGCTTGGAGGTGGCGGGAGAGGGTGAGCAGTTCTTC. This sequence encodes CASSLEVAGEGEQFF.